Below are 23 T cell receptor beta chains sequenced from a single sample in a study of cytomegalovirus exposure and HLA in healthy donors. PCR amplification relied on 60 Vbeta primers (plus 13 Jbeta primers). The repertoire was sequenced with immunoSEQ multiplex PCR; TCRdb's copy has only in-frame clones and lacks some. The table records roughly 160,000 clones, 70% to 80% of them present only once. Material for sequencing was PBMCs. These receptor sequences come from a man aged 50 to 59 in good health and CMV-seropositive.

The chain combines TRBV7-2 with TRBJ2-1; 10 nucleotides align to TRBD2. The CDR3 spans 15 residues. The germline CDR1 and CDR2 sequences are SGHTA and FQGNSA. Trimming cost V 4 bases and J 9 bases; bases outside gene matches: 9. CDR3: CASSSSGGWIGEQFF. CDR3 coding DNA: TGTGCCAGCAGCTCTAGCGGGGGATGGATCGGTGAGCAGTTCTTC.

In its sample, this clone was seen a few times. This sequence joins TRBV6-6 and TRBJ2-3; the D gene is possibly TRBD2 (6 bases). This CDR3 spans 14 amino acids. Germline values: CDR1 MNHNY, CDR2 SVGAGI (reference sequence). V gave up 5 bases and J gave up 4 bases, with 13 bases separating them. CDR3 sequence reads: CASSGRGWADTQYF. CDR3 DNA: TGTGCCAGCAGTGGCCGGGGGTGGGCAGATACGCAGTATTTT.

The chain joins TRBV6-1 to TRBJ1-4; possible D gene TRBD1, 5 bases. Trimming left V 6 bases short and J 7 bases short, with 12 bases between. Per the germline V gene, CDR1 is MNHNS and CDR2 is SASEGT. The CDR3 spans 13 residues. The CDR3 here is CASREAGVEKLFF. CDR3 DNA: TGTGCCAGCAGGGAGGCGGGGGTTGAAAAACTGTTTTTT.

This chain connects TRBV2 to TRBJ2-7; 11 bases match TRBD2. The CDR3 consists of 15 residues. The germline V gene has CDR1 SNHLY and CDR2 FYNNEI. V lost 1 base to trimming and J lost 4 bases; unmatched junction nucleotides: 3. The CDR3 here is CASSEVGTSGYEQYF. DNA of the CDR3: TGTGCCAGCAGTGAAGTAGGGACTAGCGGTTACGAGCAGTACTTC. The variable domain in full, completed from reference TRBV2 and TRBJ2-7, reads EPEVTQTPSHQVTQMGQEVILRCVPISNHLYFYWYRQILGQKVEFLVSFYNNEISEKSEIFDDQFSVERPDGSNFTLKIRSTKLEDSAMYFCASSEVGTSGYEQYFGPGTRLTVT.

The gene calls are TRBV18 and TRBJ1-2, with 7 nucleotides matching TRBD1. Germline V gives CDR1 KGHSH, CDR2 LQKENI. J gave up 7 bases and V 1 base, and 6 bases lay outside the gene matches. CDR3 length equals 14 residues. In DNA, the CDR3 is TGTGCCAGCTCACCACAGGGGGCGTCCGGTGGCTACACCTTC. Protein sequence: CASSPQGASGGYTF.

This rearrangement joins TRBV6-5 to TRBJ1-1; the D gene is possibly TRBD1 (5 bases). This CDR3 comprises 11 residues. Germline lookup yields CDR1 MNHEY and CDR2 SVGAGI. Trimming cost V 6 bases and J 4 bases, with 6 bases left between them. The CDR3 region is CASRGPTEAFF. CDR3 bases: TGTGCCAGCAGGGGGCCCACTGAAGCTTTCTTT.

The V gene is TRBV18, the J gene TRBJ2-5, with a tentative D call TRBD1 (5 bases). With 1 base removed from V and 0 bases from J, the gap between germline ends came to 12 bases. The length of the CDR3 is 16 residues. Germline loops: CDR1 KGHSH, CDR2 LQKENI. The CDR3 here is CASSPRGAPNQETQYF. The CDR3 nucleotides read TGTGCCAGCTCACCACGTGGGGCACCAAACCAAGAGACCCAGTACTTC. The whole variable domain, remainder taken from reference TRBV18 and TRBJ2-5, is NAGVMQNPRHLVRRRGQEARLRCSPMKGHSHVYWYRQLPEEGLKFMVYLQKENIIDESGMPKERFSAEFPKEGPSILRIQQVVRGDSAAYFCASSPRGAPNQETQYFGPGTRLLVL.

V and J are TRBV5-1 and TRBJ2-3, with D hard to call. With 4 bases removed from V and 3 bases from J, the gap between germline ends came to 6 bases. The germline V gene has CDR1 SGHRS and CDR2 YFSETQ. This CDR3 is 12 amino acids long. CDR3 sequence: CASSPMTDTQYF. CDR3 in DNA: TGCGCCAGCAGCCCTATGACAGATACGCAGTATTTT.

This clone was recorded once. Here the CDR3 reads CASRYQGSADTQYF. Written as DNA, the CDR3 is TGTGCCAGCAGGTATCAGGGTTCGGCAGATACGCAGTATTTT. The rearrangement links TRBV6-1 to TRBJ2-3; D might be TRBD1 (5 bases). Germline values: CDR1 MNHNS, CDR2 SASEGT. Trimming took 6 bases from V and 4 from J, leaving 14 bases between them. The CDR3 contains 14 residues.

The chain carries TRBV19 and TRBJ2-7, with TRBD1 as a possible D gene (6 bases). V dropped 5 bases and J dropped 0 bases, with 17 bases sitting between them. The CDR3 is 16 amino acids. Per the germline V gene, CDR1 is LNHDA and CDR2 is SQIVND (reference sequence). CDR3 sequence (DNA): TGTGCCAGTAGTTCTACAGGGAGAGGGAGCTCCTACGAGCAGTACTTC. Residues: CASSSTGRGSSYEQYF.

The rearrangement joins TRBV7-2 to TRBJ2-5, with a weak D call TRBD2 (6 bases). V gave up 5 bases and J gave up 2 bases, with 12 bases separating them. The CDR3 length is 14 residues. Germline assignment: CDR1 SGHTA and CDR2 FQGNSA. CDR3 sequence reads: CASSPGGNQETQYF. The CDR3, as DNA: TGTGCCAGCAGCCCCGGAGGGAATCAAGAGACCCAGTACTTC.

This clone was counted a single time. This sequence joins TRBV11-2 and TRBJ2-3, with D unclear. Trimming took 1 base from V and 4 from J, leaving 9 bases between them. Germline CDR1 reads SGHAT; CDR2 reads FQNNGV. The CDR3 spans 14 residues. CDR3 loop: CASSLGQRPDTQYF. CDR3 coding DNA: TGTGCCAGCAGCTTAGGCCAGCGCCCAGATACGCAGTATTTT.

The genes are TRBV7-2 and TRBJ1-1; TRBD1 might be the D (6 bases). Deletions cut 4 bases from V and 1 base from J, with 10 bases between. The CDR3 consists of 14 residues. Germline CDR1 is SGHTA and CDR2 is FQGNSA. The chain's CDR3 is CASSSTGRNTEAFF. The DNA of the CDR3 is TGTGCCAGCAGCTCGACAGGACGGAACACTGAAGCTTTCTTT.

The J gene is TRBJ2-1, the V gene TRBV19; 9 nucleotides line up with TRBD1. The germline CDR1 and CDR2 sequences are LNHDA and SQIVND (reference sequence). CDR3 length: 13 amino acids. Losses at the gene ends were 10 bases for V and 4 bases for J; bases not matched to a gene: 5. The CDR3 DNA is TGTGCCACTACGGGACAGGGTTACAATGAGCAGTTCTTC. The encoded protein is CATTGQGYNEQFF.

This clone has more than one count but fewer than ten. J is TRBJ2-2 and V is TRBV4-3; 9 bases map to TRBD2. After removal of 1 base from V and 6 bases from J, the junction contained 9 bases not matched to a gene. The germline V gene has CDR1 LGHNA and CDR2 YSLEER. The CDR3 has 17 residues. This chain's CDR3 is CASSQVAAGGFSGELFF. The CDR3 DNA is TGCGCCAGCAGCCAAGTGGCGGCGGGGGGGTTCTCCGGGGAGCTGTTTTTT.

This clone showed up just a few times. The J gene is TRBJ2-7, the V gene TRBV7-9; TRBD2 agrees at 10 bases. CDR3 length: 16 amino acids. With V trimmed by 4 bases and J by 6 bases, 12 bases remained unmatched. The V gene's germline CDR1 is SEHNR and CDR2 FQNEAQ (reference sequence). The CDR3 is CASSSDPGLASLEQYF. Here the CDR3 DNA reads TGTGCCAGCAGCTCGGATCCGGGACTAGCGTCTCTCGAGCAGTACTTC.

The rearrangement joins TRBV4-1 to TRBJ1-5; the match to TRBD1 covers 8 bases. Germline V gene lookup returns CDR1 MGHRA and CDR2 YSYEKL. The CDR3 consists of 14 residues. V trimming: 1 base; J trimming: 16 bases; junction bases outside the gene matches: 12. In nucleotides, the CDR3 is TGCGCCAGCAGCCAAGGCTCCGGACAGGGTAGAATCCATTTT. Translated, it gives CASSQGSGQGRIHF.

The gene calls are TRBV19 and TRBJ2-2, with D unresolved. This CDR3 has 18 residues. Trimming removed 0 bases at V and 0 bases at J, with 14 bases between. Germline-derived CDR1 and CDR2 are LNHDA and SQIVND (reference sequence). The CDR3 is CASSIDTGVAANTGELFF. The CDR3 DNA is TGTGCCAGTAGTATAGATACTGGTGTCGCCGCGAACACCGGGGAGCTGTTTTTT. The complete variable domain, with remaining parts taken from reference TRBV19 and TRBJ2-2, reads DGGITQSPKYLFRKEGQNVTLSCEQNLNHDAMYWYRQDPGQGLRLIYYSQIVNDFQKGDIAEGYSVSREKKESFPLTVTSAQKNPTAFYLCASSIDTGVAANTGELFFGEGSRLTVL.

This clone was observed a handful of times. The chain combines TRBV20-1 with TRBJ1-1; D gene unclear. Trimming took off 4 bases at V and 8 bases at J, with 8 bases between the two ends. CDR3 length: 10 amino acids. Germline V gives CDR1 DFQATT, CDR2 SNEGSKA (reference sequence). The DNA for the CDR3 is TGCAGTGCTACCCGCAGAGAAGCTTTCTTT. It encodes CSATRREAFF.

CDR3 sequence: CAISANQGQTGVSGNTIYF. In DNA, the CDR3 is TGTGCCATCAGTGCGAACCAGGGGCAGACAGGGGTGTCTGGAAACACCATATATTTT. The chain links TRBV10-3 to TRBJ1-3; 8 bases match TRBD1. Germline CDR1 ENHRY, CDR2 SYGVKD. With V trimmed by 4 bases and J by 1 base, 15 bases remained unmatched. CDR3 length: 19 amino acids.

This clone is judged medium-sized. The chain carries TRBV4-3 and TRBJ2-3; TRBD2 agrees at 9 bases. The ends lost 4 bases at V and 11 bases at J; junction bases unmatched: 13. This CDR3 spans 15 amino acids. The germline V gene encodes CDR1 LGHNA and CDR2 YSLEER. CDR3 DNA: TGCGCCAGCAGCCGGGAGCGGGGGGCCGCCCAAAGGCAGTATTTT. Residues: CASSRERGAAQRQYF.

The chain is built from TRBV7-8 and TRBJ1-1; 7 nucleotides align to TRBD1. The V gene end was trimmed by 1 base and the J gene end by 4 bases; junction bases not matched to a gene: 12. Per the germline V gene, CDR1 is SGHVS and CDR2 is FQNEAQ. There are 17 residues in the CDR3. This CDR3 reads CASSLGGGTASSTEAFF. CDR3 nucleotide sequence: TGTGCCAGCAGCTTAGGTGGTGGGACAGCAAGTAGCACTGAAGCTTTCTTT.

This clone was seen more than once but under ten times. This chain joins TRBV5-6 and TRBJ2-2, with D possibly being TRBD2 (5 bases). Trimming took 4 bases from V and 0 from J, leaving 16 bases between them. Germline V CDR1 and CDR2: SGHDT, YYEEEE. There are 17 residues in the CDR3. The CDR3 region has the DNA TGTGCCAGCAGCCCCGGACTTCTCTACACGAACACCGGGGAGCTGTTTTTT. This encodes CASSPGLLYTNTGELFF. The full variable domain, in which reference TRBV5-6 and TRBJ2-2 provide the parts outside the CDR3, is DAGVTQSPTHLIKTRGQQVTLRCSPKSGHDTVSWYQQALGQGPQFIFQYYEEEERQRGNFPDRFSGHQFPNYSSELNVNALLLGDSALYLCASSPGLLYTNTGELFFGEGSRLTVL.